The 18 T cell receptor beta chains given below trace back to one sample, sequenced in a study of shared clonotypes between healthy human individuals. Using immunoSEQ multiplex PCR, the repertoire was profiled, and TCRdb retains in-frame clones only, with some absent. Here the sample spans around 560,000 clones, 85% to 95% being singletons. Selected positively for CCR7 and CD45RO-negative, naive CD8 cells excluded terminally differentiated effector memory CD45RA+ cells. The sample comprised naive CD8+ T cells sorted from blood. The receptors were gathered from a woman in her 30s in good health.

The chain uses TRBV19 and TRBJ2-7, with 7 bases lining up with TRBD1. This CDR3 contains 15 residues. Germline-derived CDR1 and CDR2 are LNHDA and SQIVND (reference sequence). The J segment lost 2 bases and the V segment lost 6 bases, leaving 10 bases of the junction unmatched. CDR3: CASRNNRDSTYEQYF. The CDR3 DNA sequence: TGTGCCAGTAGGAATAACCGGGACAGCACCTACGAGCAGTACTTC.

This chain uses TRBV9 with TRBJ2-2; 8 bases line up with TRBD2. The length of the CDR3 is 15 residues. The V gene end was trimmed by 1 base and the J gene end by 6 bases; junction bases not matched to a gene: 5. Per germline, CDR1 SGDLS and CDR2 YYNGEE. DNA of the CDR3: TGTGCCAGCAGCGTATCGCGGGAGGTATCCGGGGAGCTGTTTTTT. Encoded protein: CASSVSREVSGELFF.

This chain connects TRBV5-6 to TRBJ2-1; D is possibly TRBD2 (6 bases). The germline V gene has CDR1 SGHDT and CDR2 YYEEEE. The CDR3 extends over 15 amino acids. Trimming shortened V by 4 bases and J by 0 bases, and 11 bases separated the two germline ends. CDR3 DNA: TGTGCCAGCAGCCCCGGGACTCTCTCCTACAATGAGCAGTTCTTC. Translating it yields CASSPGTLSYNEQFF.

Remarks on this clone: At the DNA level, this CDR3 is encoded by other sequences in the same sample as well. V usage is TRBV6-1 and J usage is TRBJ2-7, with D uncertain. Trimming took off 3 bases at V and 3 bases at J, with 3 bases between the two ends. Germline CDR1 and CDR2: MNHNS and SASEGT. This CDR3 has 11 residues. The CDR3 nucleotides are TGTGCCAGCAGTGACAGCTACGAGCAGTACTTC. This codes for CASSDSYEQYF.

The chain links TRBV5-1 to TRBJ2-3, with 14 positions matching TRBD2. Germline V gives CDR1 SGHRS, CDR2 YFSETQ. The CDR3 is made up of 17 amino acids. With 2 bases clipped from V and 4 bases from J, the junction kept 6 bases outside the gene matches. The CDR3 here is CASSLTGLAGEADTQYF. The CDR3 bases are TGCGCCAGCAGCTTAACGGGACTAGCGGGAGAGGCAGATACGCAGTATTTT.

This chain connects TRBV28 to TRBJ1-1; D gene unclear. Germline CDR1 and CDR2: MDHEN and SYDVKM. The germline V and J ends were trimmed by 6 bases and 4 bases, with 12 bases remaining between them. The CDR3 contains 13 residues. The CDR3: CASSFAMATEAFF. Written as DNA, the CDR3 is TGTGCCAGCAGCTTCGCCATGGCCACTGAAGCTTTCTTT.

V is TRBV6-5 and J is TRBJ1-4; D possibly corresponds to TRBD1 (5 bases). Trimming took 6 bases from V and 5 from J, leaving 13 bases between them. CDR1 is MNHEY, CDR2 SVGAGI, per germline. The CDR3 covers 14 residues. The CDR3 DNA sequence: TGTGCCAGCAGGGCTTCTGGGGGAAATGAAAAACTGTTTTTT. Its translation: CASRASGGNEKLFF.

In its sample, this clone was seen once. The chain is built from TRBV2 and TRBJ1-4; 7 bases are shared with TRBD1. V was pared by 2 bases and J by 7 bases, with 10 bases of the junction left unmatched. In germline, CDR1 is SNHLY, CDR2 FYNNEI. CDR3 length equals 16 residues. In DNA, the CDR3 is TGTGCCAGCAGTGAAATGGGGGAAGGGGGCCTTGAAAAACTGTTTTTT. This translates into CASSEMGEGGLEKLFF.

This rearrangement joins TRBV7-9 to TRBJ1-4; 9 positions agree with TRBD1. The V gene end was trimmed by 8 bases and the J gene end by 6 bases; junction bases not matched to a gene: 7. The CDR3 extends over 14 amino acids. Per germline, CDR1 SEHNR and CDR2 FQNEAQ (reference sequence). The chain's CDR3 is CASDETGGYEKLFF. The CDR3 DNA is TGTGCCAGCGACGAAACAGGGGGCTATGAAAAACTGTTTTTT.

This chain connects TRBV27 to TRBJ2-3; the D gene is possibly TRBD1 (5 bases). The CDR3 runs to 14 residues. Germline CDR1 is MNHEY and CDR2 is SMNVEV (reference sequence). Between the trimmed V and J ends, which lost 0 bases and 1 base, there was a span of 5 bases. Here the CDR3 reads CASSLSQGTDTQYF. CDR3 in DNA: TGTGCCAGCAGTTTATCACAGGGCACAGATACGCAGTATTTT.

The CDR3 protein is CSVEGEVGGDTQYF. The CDR3 DNA is TGCAGCGTTGAAGGGGAGGTCGGAGGGGATACGCAGTATTTT. This chain connects TRBV29-1 to TRBJ2-3; tentative D call: TRBD2 (6 bases). The CDR3 has 14 amino acids. CDR1 is SQVTM, CDR2 ANQGSEA, per germline. Deletions cut 1 base from V and 6 bases from J, with 14 bases between.

DNA of the CDR3: TGTGCCACCAGCTCACAATCAGGGAGTTGGGGGGTATTCAATGAGCAGTTCTTC. Amino acid sequence: CATSSQSGSWGVFNEQFF. V is TRBV15 and J is TRBJ2-1; D may be TRBD2 (6 bases). The V and J ends lost 5 bases and 6 bases respectively, with 26 bases between them. The germline V gene encodes CDR1 LNHNV and CDR2 YYDKDF (reference sequence). The CDR3 consists of 18 residues. Full variable domain (missing parts from reference TRBV15 and TRBJ2-1): DAMVIQNPRYQVTQFGKPVTLSCSQTLNHNVMYWYQQKSSQAPKLLFHYYDKDFNNEADTPDNFQSRRPNTSFCFLDIRSPGLGDTAMYLCATSSQSGSWGVFNEQFFGPGTRLTVL.

The chain links TRBV11-2 to TRBJ2-1; 10 bases match TRBD2. Looked up from germline, CDR1 is SGHAT and CDR2 is FQNNGV. V was pared by 5 bases and J by 8 bases, with 6 bases of the junction left unmatched. This CDR3 is 14 amino acids long. CDR3 in amino acids: CASSPQGLAYEQFF. In nucleotides, the CDR3 is TGTGCCAGCAGCCCACAGGGACTAGCGTATGAGCAGTTCTTC.

The rearrangement uses TRBV7-9 and TRBJ2-5; perhaps TRBD2 as D (6 bases). There are 17 residues in the CDR3. Trimming left V 5 bases short and J 5 bases short, with 24 bases between. Germline CDR1 SEHNR, CDR2 FQNEAQ (reference sequence). DNA of the CDR3: TGTGCCAGCAGCACGTCGACGGGCGGGGCCCTTTTTGAGACCCAGTACTTC. As protein: CASSTSTGGALFETQYF.

The chain couples TRBV6-1 to TRBJ1-1; D is perhaps TRBD1 (6 bases). V gave up 4 bases and J gave up 5 bases, with 20 bases separating them. Germline V lookup: CDR1 MNHNS, CDR2 SASEGT. CDR3 length: 16 amino acids. CDR3 coding DNA: TGTGCCAGCAGTGGAGTAACTTTGAGGGGGTGGACTGAAGCTTTCTTT. Protein: CASSGVTLRGWTEAFF.

The chain employs TRBV7-9 and TRBJ2-1; D remains ambiguous. CDR3 length equals 12 residues. Germline V gene sequence: CDR1 SEHNR, CDR2 FQNEAQ (reference sequence). Trimming removed 6 bases from V and 7 bases from J, with 10 bases in between. The DNA of the CDR3 is TGTGCCAGCAGTTCGGCGCGTAATGAGCAGTTCTTC. The encoded protein is CASSSARNEQFF.

The V call is TRBV30, the J call TRBJ2-5, with 8 positions matching TRBD1. Unmatched junction bases numbered 9, after V lost 1 base and J lost 5 bases. CDR1 is GTSNPN, CDR2 SVGIG, per germline (reference sequence). The CDR3 has 15 residues. The CDR3, as DNA: TGTGCCTGGAGTGGGGAGACAGGGGCGGGGGAGACCCAGTACTTC. Translation gives CAWSGETGAGETQYF.

Only one count was recorded for this clone. This chain links TRBV4-2 with TRBJ2-7, with D hard to call. V was trimmed by 4 bases and J by 0 bases, leaving 7 bases between them. The CDR3 extends over 13 amino acids. From germline, CDR1 is LGHNA and CDR2 YNFKEQ. DNA of the CDR3: TGTGCCAGCAGCCCGGGTCTCTCCTACGAGCAGTACTTC. It encodes CASSPGLSYEQYF.